The 6 T cell receptor beta chains in this list originate from one sample, sequenced in a study of blood T cells in healthy people across ages (dated by TCRdb to the mid-2010s). Library creation used 5' RACE. Sequenced on an Illumina HiSeq 2500. A second about 7 to 11 cycle PCR used a sample-barcoded 5' primer and a J-beta primer mix. The public sequencing data were trimmed at Q25 with fastp and processed into clonotypes with MiXCR by TCRdb, which kept only in-frame beta chains. Under each unique CDR3 protein, matching rows form one entry showing the most common genes and DNA. Present in this sample are over 950,000 distinct CDR3 sequences, roughly two fifths of which were seen just once. The top ten clones comprise 10% to 15% of the sample. The sequenced sample was blood. The receptors derive from a man between 18 and 29 years old in good health.

This clonotype was counted a few times. The V and J genes are TRBV6-2 or TRBV6-3 and TRBJ1-1; D perhaps matches TRBD1 (5 bases). Deletions cut 3 bases from V and 2 bases from J, with 7 bases between. This CDR3 has 13 residues. Germline-derived CDR1 and CDR2 are MNHEY and SVGEGT. The CDR3 region has the DNA TGTGCCAGCAGTTATGACAGTAACACTGAAGCTTTCTTT. It yields the protein CASSYDSNTEAFF.

This clonotype was picked up a small number of times. The chain employs TRBV12-3 or TRBV12-4 and TRBJ1-1; weak D call: TRBD1 (6 bases). This CDR3 is 12 amino acids long. Trimming stripped 7 bases from V and 6 bases from J, with 12 bases between. The CDR3 reads CASTDDRSEAFF. The CDR3 nucleotides read TGTGCCAGCACCGACGACAGGTCTGAAGCTTTCTTT.

Only one count was recorded for this clonotype. The chain has TRBV12-3 or TRBV12-4 and TRBJ2-2; 7 bases are a match to TRBD1. The CDR3 sequence is 15 residues long. The V segment lost 9 bases and the J segment 1 base; nucleotides outside the gene matches: 8. CDR3 DNA sequence: TGTGCCAGTAAAGTGAGGACAGGGAACACCGGGGAGCTGTTTTTT. It specifies CASKVRTGNTGELFF.

The chain has TRBV10-3 and TRBJ2-2; D is uncertain. This CDR3 comprises 17 residues. Germline lookup yields CDR1 ENHRY and CDR2 SYGVKD. Trimming stripped 3 bases from V and 0 bases from J, with 14 bases between. The CDR3 DNA reads as TGTGCCATCAGTGACCTCGCAAGAGAGCCGAACACCGGGGAGCTGTTTTTT. Its translation is CAISDLAREPNTGELFF.

Only a few counts were recorded for this clonotype. This sequence joins TRBV27 and TRBJ2-7; D might be TRBD1 or TRBD2, each matching 5 bases. Germline V gene sequence: CDR1 MNHEY, CDR2 SMNVEV (reference sequence). The CDR3 consists of 16 residues. Trimming pared 3 bases from V and 0 bases from J, leaving 15 bases between. The CDR3 coding sequence is TGTGCCAGCAGTTTCGCCTGGGGCCGGGGCTCCTACGAGCAGTACTTC. Translation: CASSFAWGRGSYEQYF.

This clonotype was counted a few times. The chain carries TRBV29-1 and TRBJ1-1; D is unclear. Germline CDR1 reads SQVTM; CDR2 reads ANQGSEA. V lost 5 bases and J lost 6, with 16 bases in between. The CDR3 sequence is 13 residues long. The CDR3: CSVYEAYRAEAFF. CDR3 coding DNA: TGCAGCGTTTATGAGGCTTATAGGGCTGAAGCTTTCTTT.